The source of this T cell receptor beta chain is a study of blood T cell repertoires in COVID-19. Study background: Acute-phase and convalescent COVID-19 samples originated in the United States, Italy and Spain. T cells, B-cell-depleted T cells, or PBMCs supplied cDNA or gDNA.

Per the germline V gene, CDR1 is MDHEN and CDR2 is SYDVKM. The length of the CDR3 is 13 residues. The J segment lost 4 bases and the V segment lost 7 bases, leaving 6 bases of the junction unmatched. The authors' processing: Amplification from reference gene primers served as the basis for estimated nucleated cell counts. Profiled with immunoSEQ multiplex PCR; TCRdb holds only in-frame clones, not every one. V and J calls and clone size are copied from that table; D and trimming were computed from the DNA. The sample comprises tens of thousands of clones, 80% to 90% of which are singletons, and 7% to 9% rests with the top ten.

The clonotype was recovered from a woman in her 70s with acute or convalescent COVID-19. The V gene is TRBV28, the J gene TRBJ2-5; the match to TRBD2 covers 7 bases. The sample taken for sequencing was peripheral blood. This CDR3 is CASIMGGGETQYF. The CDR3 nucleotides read TGTGCCAGCATTATGGGGGGGGGAGAGACCCAGTACTTC.